The entry that follows covers one T cell receptor (beta chain) sequence. With V trimmed by 3 bases and J by 3 bases, 4 bases remained unmatched. In germline, CDR1 is SEHNR, CDR2 FQNEAQ (reference sequence). CDR3 size: 18 residues. Researchers took RNA transcripts and amplified TCR beta CDR3 regions from them. HTBI primers primed a first-round RT-PCR, and a second-round multiplex PCR followed. One entry per CDR3 protein results from TCRdb running MiXCR on the multiplex PCR reads. Here the sample spans approximately 640,000 distinct CDR3 sequences, 35% to 50% being singletons. The sample belongs to a study of Graves' ophthalmopathy and Graves' hyperthyroidism.

The sequence came from an adult man with Graves' ophthalmopathy. The sample was peripheral blood. This rearrangement joins TRBV7-9 to TRBJ2-2; 16 bases agree with TRBD2. The CDR3 DNA is TGTGCCAGCAGCTTGGGACTAGCGGGGGGGCCGGACACCGGGGAGCTGTTTTTT. Translation: CASSLGLAGGPDTGELFF.